The present entry profiles one T cell receptor beta chain with its context. Its antigen is as yet unknown. CDR1 and CDR2 from the germline V gene are LGHNA and YSLEER. Trimming removed 4 bases from V and 4 bases from J; junction bases left unmatched: 7. This CDR3 is 16 amino acids long. The data stem from a study of Ad26.COV2.S vaccination and SARS-CoV-2 variants. Study in general: Donor joined the COV1001 Ad26.COV2.S trial arm. Study results and limitations: There was a possibility that the TCR breadth and depth analyses underestimated total T cell responses.

Treatment in this sample: about 20 received Ad26.COV2.S at low or high dose, single or two shots; five or six received placebo; per-sample allocation not given. Vaccine and placebo recipients were sampled on day 63 after the first injection. Whoever gave the sample was an adult aged 18-55 years in Boston. Participants' vaccine, an Ad26 vector, delivered Wuhan-strain SARS-CoV-2 spike. Assay: immunoSEQ multiplex PCR; the TCRdb copy retains only in-frame clones and omits some. The table has some 320,000 clones, 86% seen once. The starting material was peripheral blood, obtained in a trial of Ad26.COV2.S vaccine versus placebo. This clonotype was obtained from a person aged 18-60 years who received the Ad26.COV2.S COVID-19 vaccine or a placebo. The V gene is TRBV4-3, the J gene TRBJ2-5; TRBD2 agrees at 12 bases. Here the CDR3 DNA reads TGCGCCAGCAGCCTCTACCTAGCGGGGGGGCCAGAGACCCAGTACTTC. Translation gives CASSLYLAGGPETQYF.